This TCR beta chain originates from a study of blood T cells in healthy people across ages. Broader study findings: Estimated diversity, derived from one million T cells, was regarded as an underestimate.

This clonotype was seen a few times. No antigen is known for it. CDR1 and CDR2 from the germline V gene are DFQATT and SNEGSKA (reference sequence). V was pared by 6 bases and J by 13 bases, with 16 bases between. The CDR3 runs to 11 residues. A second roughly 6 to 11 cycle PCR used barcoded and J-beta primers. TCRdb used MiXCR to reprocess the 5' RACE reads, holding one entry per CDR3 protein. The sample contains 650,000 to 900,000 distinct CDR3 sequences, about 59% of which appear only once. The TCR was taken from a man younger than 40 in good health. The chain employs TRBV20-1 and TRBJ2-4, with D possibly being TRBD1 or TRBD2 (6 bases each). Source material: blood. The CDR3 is CSAYREEEQYF. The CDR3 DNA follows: TGCAGTGCGTACAGGGAGGAGGAGCAGTACTTC.